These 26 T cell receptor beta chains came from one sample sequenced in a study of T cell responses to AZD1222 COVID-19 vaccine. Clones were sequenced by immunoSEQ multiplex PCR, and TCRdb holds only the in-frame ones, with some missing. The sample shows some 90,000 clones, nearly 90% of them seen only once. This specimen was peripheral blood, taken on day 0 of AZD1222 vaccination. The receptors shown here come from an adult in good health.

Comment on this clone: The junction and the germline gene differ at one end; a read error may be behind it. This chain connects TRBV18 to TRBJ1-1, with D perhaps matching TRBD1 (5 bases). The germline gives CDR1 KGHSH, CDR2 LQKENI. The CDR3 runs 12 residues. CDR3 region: CASSPLDFTGDF. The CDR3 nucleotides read TGTGCCAGCTCACCACTGGACTTTACGGGGGACTTT.

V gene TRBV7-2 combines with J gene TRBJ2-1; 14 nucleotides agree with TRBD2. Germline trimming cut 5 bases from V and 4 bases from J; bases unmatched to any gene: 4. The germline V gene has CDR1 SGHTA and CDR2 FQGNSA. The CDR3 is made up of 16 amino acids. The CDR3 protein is CASSTRTSGGYNEQFF. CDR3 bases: TGTGCCAGCAGCACCAGGACTAGCGGGGGGTACAATGAGCAGTTCTTC. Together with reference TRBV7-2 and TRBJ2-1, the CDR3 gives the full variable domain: GAGVSQSPSNKVTEKGKDVELRCDPISGHTALYWYRQSLGQGLEFLIYFQGNSAPDKSGLPSDRFSAERTGGSVSTLTIQRTQQEDSAVYLCASSTRTSGGYNEQFFGPGTRLTVL.

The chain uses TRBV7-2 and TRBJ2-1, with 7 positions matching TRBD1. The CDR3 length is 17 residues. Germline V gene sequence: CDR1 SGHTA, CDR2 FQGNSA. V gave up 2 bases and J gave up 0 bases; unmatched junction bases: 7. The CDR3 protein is CASSLFPRDSSYNEQFF. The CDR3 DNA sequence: TGTGCCAGCAGCTTATTTCCCCGGGACAGCTCCTACAATGAGCAGTTCTTC.

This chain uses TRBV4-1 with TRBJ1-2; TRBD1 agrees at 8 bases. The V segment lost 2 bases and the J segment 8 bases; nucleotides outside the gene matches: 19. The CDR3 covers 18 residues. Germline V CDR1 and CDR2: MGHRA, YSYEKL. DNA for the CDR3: TGCGCCAGCAGCCAAATACCCTCAGGGGGCCCCATTCCGAGGGGCTACACCTTC. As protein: CASSQIPSGGPIPRGYTF.

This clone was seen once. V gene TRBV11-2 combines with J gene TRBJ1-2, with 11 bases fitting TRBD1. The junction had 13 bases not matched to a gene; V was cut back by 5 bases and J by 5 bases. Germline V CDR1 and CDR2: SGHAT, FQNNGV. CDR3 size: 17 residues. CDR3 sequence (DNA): TGTGCCAGCAGCCCTGGCCCCGGGACAGGGGGTGCGTATGGCTACACCTTC. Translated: CASSPGPGTGGAYGYTF.

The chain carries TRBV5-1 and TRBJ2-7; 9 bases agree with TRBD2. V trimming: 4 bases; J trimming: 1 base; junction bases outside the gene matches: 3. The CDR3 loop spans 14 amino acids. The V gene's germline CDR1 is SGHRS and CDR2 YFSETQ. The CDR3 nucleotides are TGCGCCAGCAGCCATAGCGGGGGATCCTACGAGCAGTACTTC. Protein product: CASSHSGGSYEQYF.

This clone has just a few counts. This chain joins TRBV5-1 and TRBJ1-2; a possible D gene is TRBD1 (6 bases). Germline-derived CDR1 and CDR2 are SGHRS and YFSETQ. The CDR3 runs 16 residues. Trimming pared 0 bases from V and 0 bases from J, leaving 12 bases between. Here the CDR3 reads CASSLEGAGANYGYTF. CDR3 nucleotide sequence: TGCGCCAGCAGCTTGGAGGGCGCAGGGGCTAACTATGGCTACACCTTC.

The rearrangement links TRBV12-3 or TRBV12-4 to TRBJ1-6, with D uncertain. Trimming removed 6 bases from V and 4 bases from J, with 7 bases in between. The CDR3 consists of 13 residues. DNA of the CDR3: TGTGCCAGCAGGGCAGATTATAATTCACCCCTCCACTTT. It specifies CASRADYNSPLHF.

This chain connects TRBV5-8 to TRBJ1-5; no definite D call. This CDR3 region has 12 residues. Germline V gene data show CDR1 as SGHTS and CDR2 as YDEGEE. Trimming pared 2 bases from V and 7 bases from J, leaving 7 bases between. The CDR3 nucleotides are TGTGCCAGCAGCTTTAGAAACCAGCCCCAGCATTTT. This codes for CASSFRNQPQHF.

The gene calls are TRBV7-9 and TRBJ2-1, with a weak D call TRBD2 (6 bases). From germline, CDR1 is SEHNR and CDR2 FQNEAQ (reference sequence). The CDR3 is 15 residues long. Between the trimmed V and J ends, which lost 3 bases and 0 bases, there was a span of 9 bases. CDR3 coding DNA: TGTGCCAGCAGCTTTTTCGGGAGCTCCTACAATGAGCAGTTCTTC. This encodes CASSFFGSSYNEQFF.

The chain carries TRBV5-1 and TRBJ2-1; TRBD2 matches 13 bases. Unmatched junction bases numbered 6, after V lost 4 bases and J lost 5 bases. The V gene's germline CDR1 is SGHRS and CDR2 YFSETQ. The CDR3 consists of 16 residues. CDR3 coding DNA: TGCGCCAGCAGCCCGGGGACTAGCGGGGCGAACAATGAGCAGTTCTTC. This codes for CASSPGTSGANNEQFF. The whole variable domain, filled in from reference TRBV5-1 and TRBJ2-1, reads KAGVTQTPRYLIKTRGQQVTLSCSPISGHRSVSWYQQTPGQGLQFLFEYFSETQRNKGNFPGRFSGRQFSNSRSEMNVSTLELGDSALYLCASSPGTSGANNEQFFGPGTRLTVL.

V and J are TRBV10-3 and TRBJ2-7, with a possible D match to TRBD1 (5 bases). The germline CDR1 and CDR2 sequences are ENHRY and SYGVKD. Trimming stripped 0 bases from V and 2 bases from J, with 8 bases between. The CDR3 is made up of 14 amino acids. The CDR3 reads CAISESGATYEQYF. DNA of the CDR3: TGTGCCATCAGTGAGTCAGGGGCCACCTACGAGCAGTACTTC.

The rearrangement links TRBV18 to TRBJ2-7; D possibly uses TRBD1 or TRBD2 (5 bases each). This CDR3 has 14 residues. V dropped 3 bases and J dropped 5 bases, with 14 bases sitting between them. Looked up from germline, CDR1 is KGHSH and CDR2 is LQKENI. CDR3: CASSPSGRRDEQYF. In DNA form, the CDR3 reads TGTGCCAGCTCACCCTCGGGACGAAGGGACGAGCAGTACTTC.

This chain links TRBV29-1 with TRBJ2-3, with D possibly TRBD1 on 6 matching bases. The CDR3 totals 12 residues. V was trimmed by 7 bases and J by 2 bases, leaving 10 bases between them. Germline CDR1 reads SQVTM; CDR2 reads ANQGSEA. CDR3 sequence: CSARTDTDTQYF. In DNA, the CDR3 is TGCAGCGCCCGGACAGACACAGATACGCAGTATTTT.

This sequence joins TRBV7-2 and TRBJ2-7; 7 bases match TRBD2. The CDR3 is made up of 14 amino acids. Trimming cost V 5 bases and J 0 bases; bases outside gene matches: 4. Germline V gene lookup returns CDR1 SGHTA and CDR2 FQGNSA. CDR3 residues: CASSVGTTSYEQYF. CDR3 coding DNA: TGTGCCAGCAGCGTGGGGACTACCTCCTACGAGCAGTACTTC.

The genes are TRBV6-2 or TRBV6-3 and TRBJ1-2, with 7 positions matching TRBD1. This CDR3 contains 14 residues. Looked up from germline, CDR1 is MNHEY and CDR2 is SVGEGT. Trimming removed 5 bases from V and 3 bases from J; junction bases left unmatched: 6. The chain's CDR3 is CASSQTGQYYGYTF. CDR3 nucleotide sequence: TGTGCCAGCAGTCAAACGGGACAGTACTATGGCTACACCTTC.

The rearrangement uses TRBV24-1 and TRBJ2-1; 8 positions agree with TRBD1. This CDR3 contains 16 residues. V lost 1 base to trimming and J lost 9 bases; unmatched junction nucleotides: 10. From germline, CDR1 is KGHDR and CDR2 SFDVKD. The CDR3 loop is CATSDLIGQGRGEQFF. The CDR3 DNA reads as TGTGCCACCAGTGATTTAATTGGACAGGGTAGGGGTGAGCAGTTCTTC.

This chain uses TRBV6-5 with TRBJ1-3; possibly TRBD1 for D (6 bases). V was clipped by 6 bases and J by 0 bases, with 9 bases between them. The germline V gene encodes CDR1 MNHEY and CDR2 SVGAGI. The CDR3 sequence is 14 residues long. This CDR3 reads CASRGAGSGNTIYF. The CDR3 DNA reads TGTGCCAGCAGGGGGGCGGGCTCTGGAAACACCATATATTTT.

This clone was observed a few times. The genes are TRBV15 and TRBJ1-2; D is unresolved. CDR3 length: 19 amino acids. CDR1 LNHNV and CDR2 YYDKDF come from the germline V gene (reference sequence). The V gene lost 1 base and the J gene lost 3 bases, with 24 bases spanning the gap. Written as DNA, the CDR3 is TGTGCCACCAGCAGAGGCAGGCGGGATGTCAGACCCTCCGACTATGGCTACACCTTC. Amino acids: CATSRGRRDVRPSDYGYTF.

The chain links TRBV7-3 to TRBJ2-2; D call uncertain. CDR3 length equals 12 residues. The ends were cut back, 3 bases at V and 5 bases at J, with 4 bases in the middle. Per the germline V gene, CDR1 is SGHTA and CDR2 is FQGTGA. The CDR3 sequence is CASSLNTGELFF. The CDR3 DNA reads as TGTGCCAGCAGCTTGAATACCGGGGAGCTGTTTTTT.

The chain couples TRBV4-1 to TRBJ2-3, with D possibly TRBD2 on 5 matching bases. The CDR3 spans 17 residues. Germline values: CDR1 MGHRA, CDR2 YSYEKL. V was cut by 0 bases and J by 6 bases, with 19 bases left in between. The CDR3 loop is CASSQDRSSPVEDTQYF. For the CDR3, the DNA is TGCGCCAGCAGCCAAGATCGGTCTAGCCCGGTGGAGGATACGCAGTATTTT.

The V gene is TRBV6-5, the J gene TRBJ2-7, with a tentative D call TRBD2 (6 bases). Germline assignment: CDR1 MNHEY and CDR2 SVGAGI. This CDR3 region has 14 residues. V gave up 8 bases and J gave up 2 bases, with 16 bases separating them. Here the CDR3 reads CASLGGVPTYEQYF. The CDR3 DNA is TGTGCCAGCCTCGGCGGGGTTCCCACCTACGAGCAGTACTTC.

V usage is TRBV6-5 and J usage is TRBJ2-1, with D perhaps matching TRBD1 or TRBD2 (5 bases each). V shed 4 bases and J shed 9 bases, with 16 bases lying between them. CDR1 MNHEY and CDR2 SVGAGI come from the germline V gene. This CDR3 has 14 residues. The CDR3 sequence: CASSSPWGKGEQFF. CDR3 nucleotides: TGTGCCAGCAGTTCCCCGTGGGGGAAGGGTGAGCAGTTCTTC.

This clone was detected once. The chain's CDR3 is CASSLEAFDRAPLHF. The CDR3 DNA sequence: TGTGCCAGCAGCTTGGAGGCCTTTGACAGGGCACCCCTCCACTTT. The chain recombines TRBV5-5 with TRBJ1-6, with 7 positions matching TRBD1. After removal of 0 bases from V and 11 bases from J, the junction contained 8 bases not matched to a gene. The germline gives CDR1 SGHKS, CDR2 YYEKEE (reference sequence). This CDR3 is built from 15 residues.

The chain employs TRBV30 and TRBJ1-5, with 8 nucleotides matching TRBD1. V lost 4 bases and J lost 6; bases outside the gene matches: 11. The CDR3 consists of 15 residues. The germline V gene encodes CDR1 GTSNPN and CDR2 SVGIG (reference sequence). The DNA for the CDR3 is TGTGCCTGGATTGGGTGTGGGACAGGAGGTCAGCCCCAGCATTTT. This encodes CAWIGCGTGGQPQHF.

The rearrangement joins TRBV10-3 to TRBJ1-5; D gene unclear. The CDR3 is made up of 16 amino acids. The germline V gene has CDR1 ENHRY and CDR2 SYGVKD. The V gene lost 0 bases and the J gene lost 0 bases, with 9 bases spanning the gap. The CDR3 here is CAISESGGNSNQPQHF. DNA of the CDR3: TGTGCCATCAGTGAGTCGGGAGGAAATAGCAATCAGCCCCAGCATTTT.